The clone carrying this T cell receptor (beta chain) was counted once. The antigen is not known. Patients had urothelial carcinoma that was locally advanced or metastatic. Assay used: immunoSEQ multiplex PCR; TCRdb lists only in-frame clones, some missing. This table holds nearly 30,000 clones, about 89% found once. The data were obtained in a study of PD-L1 blockade in urothelial cancer. Looking at the study overall: Bladder-origin urothelial cancer in males described about 90% of the roughly 30 patients. The analyses of blood took place 3 weeks (second dose) and 6 weeks after treatment start.

Overall study results and limits: Improved survival was predicted by pretreatment blood TCR clonality below the median.

V lost 4 bases to trimming and J lost 4 bases, with 14 bases between them. The CDR3 is 15 residues long. This chain uses TRBV23-1 with TRBJ1-5; possible D gene TRBD1, 6 bases. TRBV23-1 carries the ORF label, with uncertain function. Material: PBMCs, obtained around atezolizumab (anti-PD-L1) treatment. The sequence was obtained from a man over 45 with urothelial cancer. The CDR3 bases are TGCGCCAGCAGTCCCGACAGGAATATGAATCAGCCCCAGCATTTT. The encoded protein is CASSPDRNMNQPQHF.